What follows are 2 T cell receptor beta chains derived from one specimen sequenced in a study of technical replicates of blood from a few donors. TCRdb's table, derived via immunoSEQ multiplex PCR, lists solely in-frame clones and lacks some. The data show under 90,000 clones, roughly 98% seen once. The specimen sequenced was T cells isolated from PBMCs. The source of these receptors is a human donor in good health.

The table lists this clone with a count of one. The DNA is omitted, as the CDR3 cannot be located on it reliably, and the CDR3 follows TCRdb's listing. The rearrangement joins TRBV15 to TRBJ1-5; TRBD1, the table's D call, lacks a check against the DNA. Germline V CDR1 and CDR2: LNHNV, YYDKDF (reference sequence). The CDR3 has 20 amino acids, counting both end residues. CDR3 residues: CATSRDYFGPGSGSNQPQHF.

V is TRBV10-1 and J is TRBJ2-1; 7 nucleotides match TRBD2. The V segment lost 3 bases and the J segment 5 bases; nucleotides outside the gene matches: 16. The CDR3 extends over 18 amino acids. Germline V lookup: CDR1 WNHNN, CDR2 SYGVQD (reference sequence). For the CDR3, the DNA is TGCGCCAGCAGTGAAGGCCTAGCGGACTACACTCTTCACAATGAGCAGTTCTTC. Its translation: CASSEGLADYTLHNEQFF.